This record covers a single TCR beta chain. Antigen unknown. This sample was taken from a study of human thymus T cells. General study findings and limits: Across thymic and blood repertoires, the usage of V and J genes appeared to be biased. Unrelated individuals had highly overlapping thymic repertoires, as reported in related research.

The data were produced by immunoSEQ multiplex PCR, yet TCRdb's version contains in-frame clones alone and is incomplete. The table includes about 120,000 clones, around 94% detected once. Thymus tissue was removed during corrective cardiac surgery. Among the donors, all were healthy Finnish infants having corrective surgery for congenital heart defects. The CDR3 covers 14 residues. Germline V gene lookup returns CDR1 ENHRY and CDR2 SYGVKD. V was pared by 7 bases and J by 8 bases, with 5 bases of the junction left unmatched. Specimen: thymus tissue. The chain has TRBV10-3 and TRBJ1-6, with 10 bases identical to TRBD1. The source of this sequence is a boy younger than two with a congenital heart defect but otherwise immunologically healthy. CDR3 nucleotides: TGTGCCATCAACCCCGGGACAGGGGATTCACCCCTCCACTTT. Translation gives CAINPGTGDSPLHF.